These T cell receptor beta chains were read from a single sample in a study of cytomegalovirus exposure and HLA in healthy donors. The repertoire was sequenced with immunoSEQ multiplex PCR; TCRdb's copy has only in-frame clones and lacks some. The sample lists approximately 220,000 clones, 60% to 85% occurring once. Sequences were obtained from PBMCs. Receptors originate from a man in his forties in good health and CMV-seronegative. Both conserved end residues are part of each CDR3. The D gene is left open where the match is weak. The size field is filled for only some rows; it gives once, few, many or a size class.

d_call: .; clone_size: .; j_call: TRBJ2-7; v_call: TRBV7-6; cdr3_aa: CASSLGSWDEQYF; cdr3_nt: TGTGCCAGCAGCTTAGGGAGTTGGGACGAGCAGTACTTC
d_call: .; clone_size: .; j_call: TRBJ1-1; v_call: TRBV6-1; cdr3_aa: CASSQRGNTEAFF; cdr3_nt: TGTGCCAGCAGTCAAAGGGGTAACACTGAAGCTTTCTTT
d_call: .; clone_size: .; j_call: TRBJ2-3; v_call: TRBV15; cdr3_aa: CATSRRGADTQYF; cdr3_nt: TGTGCCACCAGCAGACGCGGGGCAGATACGCAGTATTTT
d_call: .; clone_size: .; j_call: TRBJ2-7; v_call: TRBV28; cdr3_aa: CASSGYESEQYF; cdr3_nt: TGTGCCAGCTCGGGGTATGAAAGCGAGCAGTACTTC
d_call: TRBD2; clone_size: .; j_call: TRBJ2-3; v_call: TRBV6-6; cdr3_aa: CASSYAGGTDTQYF; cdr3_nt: TGTGCCAGCAGTTACGCGGGGGGCACAGATACGCAGTATTTT
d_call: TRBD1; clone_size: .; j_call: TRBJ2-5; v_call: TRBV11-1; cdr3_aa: CASSSLGTGEGETQYF; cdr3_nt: TGTGCCAGCAGCTCCCTGGGGACAGGGGAAGGGGAGACCCAGTACTTC
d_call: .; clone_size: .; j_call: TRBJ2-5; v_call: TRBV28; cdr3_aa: CASRLRETQYF; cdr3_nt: TGTGCCAGCAGGCTTAGAGAGACCCAGTACTTC
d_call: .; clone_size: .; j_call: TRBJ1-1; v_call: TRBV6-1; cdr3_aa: CATRQRNTEAFF; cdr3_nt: TGTGCCACCCGACAGCGGAACACTGAAGCTTTCTTT
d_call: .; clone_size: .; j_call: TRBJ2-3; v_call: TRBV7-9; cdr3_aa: CASSSSSRVFDTQYF; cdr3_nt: TGTGCCAGCAGCTCGAGCTCCAGGGTTTTCGATACGCAGTATTTT
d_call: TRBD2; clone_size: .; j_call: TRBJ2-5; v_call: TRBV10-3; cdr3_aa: CAISVAGVGLETQYF; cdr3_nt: TGTGCCATCAGTGTTGCGGGAGTTGGTTTGGAGACCCAGTACTTC
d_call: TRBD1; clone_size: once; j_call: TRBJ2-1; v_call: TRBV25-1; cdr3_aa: CASSEGTGSPEQFF; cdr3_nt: TGTGCCAGCAGTGAAGGGACAGGGTCCCCTGAGCAGTTCTTC
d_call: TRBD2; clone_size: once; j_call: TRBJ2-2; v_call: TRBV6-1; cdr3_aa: CASGASGLTGELFF; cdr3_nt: TGTGCCAGCGGGGCTAGCGGCTTGACCGGGGAGCTGTTTTTT
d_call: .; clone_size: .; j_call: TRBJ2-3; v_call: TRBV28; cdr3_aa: CASSSLLRDTQYF; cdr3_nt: TGTGCCAGCAGTTCCCTGCTTAGAGATACGCAGTATTTT
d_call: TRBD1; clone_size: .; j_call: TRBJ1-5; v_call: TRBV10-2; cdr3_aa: CASGTANQPQHF; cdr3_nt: TGCGCCAGCGGGACAGCCAATCAGCCCCAGCATTTT
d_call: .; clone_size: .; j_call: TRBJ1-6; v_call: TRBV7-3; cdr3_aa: CASILNSPLHF; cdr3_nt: TGTGCCAGCATCCTAAATTCACCCCTCCACTTT
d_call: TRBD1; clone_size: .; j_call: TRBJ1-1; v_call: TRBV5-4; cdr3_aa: CASSLGAGGGTEAFF; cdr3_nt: TGTGCCAGCAGCTTGGGGGCAGGGGGCGGAACTGAAGCTTTCTTT
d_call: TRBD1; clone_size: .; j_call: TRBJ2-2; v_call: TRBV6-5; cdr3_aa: CASRSGQDNTGELFF; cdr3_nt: TGTGCCAGCAGGTCTGGACAGGATAACACCGGGGAGCTGTTTTTT
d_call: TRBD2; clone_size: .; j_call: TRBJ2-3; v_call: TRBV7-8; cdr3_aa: CASSLDPLAGFTDTQYF; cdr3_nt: TGTGCCAGCAGCTTAGATCCACTAGCGGGTTTCACAGATACGCAGTATTTT
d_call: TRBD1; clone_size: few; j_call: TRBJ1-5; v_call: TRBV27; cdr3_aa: CASSFRQGSQPQHF; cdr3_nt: TGTGCCAGCAGTTTTCGACAGGGGAGTCAGCCCCAGCATTTT
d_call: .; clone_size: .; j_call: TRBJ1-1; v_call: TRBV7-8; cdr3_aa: CASSRIGGNTEAFF; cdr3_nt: TGTGCCAGCAGCCGAATTGGAGGGAACACTGAAGCTTTCTTT
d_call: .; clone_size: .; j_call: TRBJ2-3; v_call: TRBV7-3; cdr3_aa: CASSQSPGADTQYF; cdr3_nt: TGTGCCAGCAGCCAGTCGCCGGGGGCAGATACGCAGTATTTT
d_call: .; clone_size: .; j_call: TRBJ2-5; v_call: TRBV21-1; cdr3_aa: CASSKYRGRGQETQYF; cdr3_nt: TGTGCCAGCAGCAAGTACAGGGGGCGCGGGCAAGAGACCCAGTACTTC
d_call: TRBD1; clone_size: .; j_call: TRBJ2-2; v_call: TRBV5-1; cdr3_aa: CASSLPGQGDGGELFF; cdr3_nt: TGCGCCAGCAGCTTGCCCGGACAGGGGGACGGCGGGGAGCTGTTTTTT
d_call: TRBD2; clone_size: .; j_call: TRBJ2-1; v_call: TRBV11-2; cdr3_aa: CASSWTGLAGGSFYNEQFF; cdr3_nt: TGTGCCAGCAGCTGGACGGGACTAGCGGGAGGGTCTTTCTACAATGAGCAGTTCTTC
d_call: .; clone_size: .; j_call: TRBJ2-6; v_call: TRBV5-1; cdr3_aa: CASSLAGGTGANVLTF; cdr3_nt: TGCGCCAGCAGCTTGGCAGGGGGGACTGGGGCCAACGTCCTGACTTTC
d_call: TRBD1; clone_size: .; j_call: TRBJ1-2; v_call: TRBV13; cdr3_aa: CASSEQGDGYTF; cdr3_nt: TGTGCCAGCAGCGAACAGGGGGATGGCTACACCTTC
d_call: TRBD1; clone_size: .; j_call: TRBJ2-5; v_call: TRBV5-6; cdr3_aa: CASRLDRGQETQYF; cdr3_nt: TGTGCCAGCAGACTCGACAGGGGGCAAGAGACCCAGTACTTC
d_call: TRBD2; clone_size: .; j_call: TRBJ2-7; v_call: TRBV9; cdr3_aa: CASSVTSLAGEEQYF; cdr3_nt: TGTGCCAGCAGCGTAACATCCCTAGCGGGAGAAGAGCAGTACTTC
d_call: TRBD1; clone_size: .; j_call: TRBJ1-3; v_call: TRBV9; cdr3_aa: CASSSSTGLSGDTIYF; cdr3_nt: TGTGCCAGCAGCTCCTCGACAGGGCTCTCTGGAGACACCATATATTTT
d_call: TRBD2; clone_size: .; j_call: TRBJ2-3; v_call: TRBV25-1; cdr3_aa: CASSGRTSGTTDTQYF; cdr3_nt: TGTGCCAGCAGTGGGAGGACTAGCGGAACCACAGATACGCAGTATTTT
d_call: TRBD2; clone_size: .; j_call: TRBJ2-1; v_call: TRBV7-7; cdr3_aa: CASSPWTSGGEQFF; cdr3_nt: TGTGCCAGCAGCCCCTGGACTAGCGGGGGGGAGCAGTTCTTC
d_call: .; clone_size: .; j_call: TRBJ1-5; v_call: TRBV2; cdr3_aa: CASSNTFSNQPQHF; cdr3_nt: TGTGCCAGCAGTAACACATTTAGCAATCAGCCCCAGCATTTT
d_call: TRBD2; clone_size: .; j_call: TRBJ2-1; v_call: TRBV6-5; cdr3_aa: CASSYSTSGPDEQFF; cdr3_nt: TGTGCCAGCAGTTACTCGACTAGCGGGCCAGATGAGCAGTTCTTC
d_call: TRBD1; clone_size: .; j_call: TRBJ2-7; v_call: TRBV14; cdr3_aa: CASSLRKGQGPYEQYF; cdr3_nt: TGTGCCAGCAGCCTCAGGAAGGGACAGGGACCCTACGAGCAGTACTTC
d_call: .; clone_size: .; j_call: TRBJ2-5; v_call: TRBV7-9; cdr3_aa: CASGPYPGQTAPWTQYF; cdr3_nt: TGTGCCAGCGGTCCCTACCCGGGACAAACTGCACCGTGGACCCAGTACTTC
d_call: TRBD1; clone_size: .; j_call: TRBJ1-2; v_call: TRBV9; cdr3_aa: CASSVGTGPNYGYTF; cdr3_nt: TGTGCCAGCAGCGTCGGGACAGGGCCTAACTATGGCTACACCTTC
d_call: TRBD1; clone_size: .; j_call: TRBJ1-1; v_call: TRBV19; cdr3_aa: CASTERQGYTEAFF; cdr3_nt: TGTGCCAGTACAGAGAGACAGGGGTACACTGAAGCTTTCTTT
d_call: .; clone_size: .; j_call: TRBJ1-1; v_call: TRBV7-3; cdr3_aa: CASSVDRNTEAFF; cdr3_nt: TGTGCCAGCAGCGTGGACAGGAACACTGAAGCTTTCTTT
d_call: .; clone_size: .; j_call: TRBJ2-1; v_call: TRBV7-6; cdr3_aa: CASSSPRGAGNEQFF; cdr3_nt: TGTGCCAGCAGCTCCCCCCGCGGTGCAGGGAATGAGCAGTTCTTC
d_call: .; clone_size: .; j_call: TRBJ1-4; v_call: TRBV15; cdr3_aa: CATKGRVVEKLFF; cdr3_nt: TGTGCCACCAAGGGCAGGGTAGTTGAAAAACTGTTTTTT
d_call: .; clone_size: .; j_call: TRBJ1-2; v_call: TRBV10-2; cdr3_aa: CASSDGYYGYTF; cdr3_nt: TGCGCCAGCAGTGACGGTTACTATGGCTACACCTTC
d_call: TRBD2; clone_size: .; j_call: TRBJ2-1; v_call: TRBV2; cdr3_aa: CASSGIAGGARFF; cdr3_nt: TGTGCCAGCAGTGGAATAGCGGGAGGGGCCCGGTTCTTC
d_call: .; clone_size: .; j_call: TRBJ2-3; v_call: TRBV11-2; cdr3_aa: CASSNRDTDTDTQYF; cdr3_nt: TGTGCCAGCAGTAACCGGGACACTGACACAGATACGCAGTATTTT
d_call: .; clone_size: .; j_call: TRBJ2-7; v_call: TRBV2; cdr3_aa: CATREWGASHEQYF; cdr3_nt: TGTGCCACTAGGGAATGGGGCGCATCTCACGAGCAGTACTTC
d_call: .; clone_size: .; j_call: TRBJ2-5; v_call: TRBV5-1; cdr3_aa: CASSPSRREETQYF; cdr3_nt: TGCGCCAGCAGCCCTAGCCGACGAGAGGAGACCCAGTACTTC
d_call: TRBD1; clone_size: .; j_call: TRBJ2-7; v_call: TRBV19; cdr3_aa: CASRISDRGLPYEQYF; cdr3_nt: TGTGCCAGTAGGATAAGCGACAGGGGACTCCCTTACGAGCAGTACTTC
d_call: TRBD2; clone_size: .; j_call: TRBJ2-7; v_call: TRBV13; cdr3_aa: CASLTPGTSVNYEQYF; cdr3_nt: TGTGCCAGCTTGACCCCCGGGACTAGCGTAAACTACGAGCAGTACTTC
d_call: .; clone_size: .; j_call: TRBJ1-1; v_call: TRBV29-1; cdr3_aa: CSVEERGTEAFF; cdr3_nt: TGCAGCGTTGAAGAAAGGGGCACTGAAGCTTTCTTT
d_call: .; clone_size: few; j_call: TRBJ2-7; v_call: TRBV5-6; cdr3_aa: CASSLGVSYEQYF; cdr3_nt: TGTGCCAGCAGCTTAGGGGTGTCCTACGAGCAGTACTTC
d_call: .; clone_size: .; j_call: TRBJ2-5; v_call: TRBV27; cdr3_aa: CASRVGTGASYEQYF; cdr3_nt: .
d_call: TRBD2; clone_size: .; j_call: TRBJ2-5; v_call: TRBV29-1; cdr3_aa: CSVEKAGPHF; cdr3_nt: TGCAGCGTTGAAAAAGCGGGGCCGCACTTC
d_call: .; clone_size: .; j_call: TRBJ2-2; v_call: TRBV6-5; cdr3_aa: CASSSSNTGELFF; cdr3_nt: TGTGCCAGCAGTTCCTCGAACACCGGGGAGCTGTTTTTT
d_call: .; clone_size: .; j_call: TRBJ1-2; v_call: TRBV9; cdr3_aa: CASSGDAGEPNYGYTF; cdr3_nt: TGTGCCAGCAGCGGGGATGCAGGGGAACCTAACTATGGCTACACCTTC
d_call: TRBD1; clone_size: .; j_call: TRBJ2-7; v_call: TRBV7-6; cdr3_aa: CASSLTGATYEQYF; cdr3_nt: TGTGCCAGCAGCTTGACAGGGGCTACCTACGAGCAGTACTTC
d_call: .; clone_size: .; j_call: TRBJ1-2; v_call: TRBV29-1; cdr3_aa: CSVPRVRENGYTF; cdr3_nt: TGCAGCGTACCCAGGGTTAGGGAAAATGGCTACACCTTC
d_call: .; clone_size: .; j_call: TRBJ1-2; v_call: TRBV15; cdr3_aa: CATSSRANGDYGYTF; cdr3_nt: TGTGCCACCAGCAGTAGAGCAAACGGGGACTATGGCTACACCTTC
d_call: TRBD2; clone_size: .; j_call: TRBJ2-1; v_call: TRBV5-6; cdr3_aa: CASSFSGRSNEQFF; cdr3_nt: TGTGCCAGCAGCTTTAGCGGGAGAAGCAATGAGCAGTTCTTC
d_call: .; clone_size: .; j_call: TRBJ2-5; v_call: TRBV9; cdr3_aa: CASSVAEGLGETQYF; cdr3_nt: TGTGCCAGCAGCGTAGCAGAGGGCCTTGGAGAGACCCAGTACTTC
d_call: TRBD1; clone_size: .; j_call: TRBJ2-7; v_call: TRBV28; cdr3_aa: CASSRTGGAYEQYF; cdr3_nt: TGTGCCAGCAGTAGAACAGGGGGTGCCTACGAGCAGTACTTC